These 30 T cell receptor beta chains were sequenced from one sample in a study of T cell responses to AZD1222 COVID-19 vaccine. Data came from immunoSEQ multiplex PCR; TCRdb stores just in-frame clones and leaves some out. This table holds 110,000 or so clones, roughly 88% found once. Sequenced material: peripheral blood, taken on day 0 of AZD1222 vaccination. All receptors come from an adult in good health.

The chain recombines TRBV12-5 with TRBJ2-1, with D tentatively TRBD2 (5 bases). Germline values: CDR1 LGHNT, CDR2 FRNRAP. The V end was cut by 1 base, the J end by 10 bases, with 8 bases between. CDR3 length: 12 residues. This CDR3 reads CASGLGSGEQFF. In DNA form, the CDR3 reads TGTGCTAGTGGTTTGGGATCGGGGGAGCAGTTCTTC.

The table lists this clone with a count of one. The chain is built from TRBV28 and TRBJ2-1, with 11 bases identical to TRBD1. CDR1 MDHEN and CDR2 SYDVKM come from the germline V gene. J was trimmed by 4 bases and V by 3 bases; bases with no gene match: 11. This CDR3 has 18 residues. In DNA form, the CDR3 reads TGTGCCAGCAGTTTCGGAGGGACAGGGGGGTACCTTTACAATGAGCAGTTCTTC. Encoded protein: CASSFGGTGGYLYNEQFF.

V gene TRBV23-1 combines with J gene TRBJ1-5, with D possibly matching TRBD1 (5 bases). TRBV23-1 is recorded as an ORF, its role being uncertain. This CDR3 contains 15 residues. Trimming shortened V by 8 bases and J by 7 bases, and 21 bases separated the two germline ends. CDR3 nucleotides: TGCGCCAGCCGGCCGAACAGGTCGCGAGGGCAGCCCCAGCATTTT. Residues: CASRPNRSRGQPQHF.

This clone appeared once. The J gene is TRBJ1-2, the V gene TRBV10-3; tentatively, D is TRBD1 (5 bases). CDR3 size: 15 residues. The V end was cut by 2 bases, the J end by 2 bases, with 12 bases between. CDR1 is ENHRY, CDR2 SYGVKD, per germline. This CDR3 is CAISEPGGGNYGYTF. For the CDR3, the DNA is TGTGCCATCAGTGAGCCCGGCGGGGGAAACTATGGCTACACCTTC.

This chain links TRBV30 with TRBJ1-5, with D hard to call. CDR3 length: 14 residues. The germline V gene has CDR1 GTSNPN and CDR2 SVGIG (reference sequence). V dropped 0 bases and J dropped 3 bases, with 9 bases sitting between them. DNA of the CDR3: TGTGCCTGGAGTGTACCACGGATCAATCAGCCCCAGCATTTT. Translation: CAWSVPRINQPQHF.

The chain's CDR3 is CASMRQGLMNTEAFF. Written as DNA, the CDR3 is TGTGCCAGCATGCGACAGGGGTTAATGAACACTGAAGCTTTCTTT. The chain couples TRBV6-5 to TRBJ1-1; TRBD1 matches at 8 bases. Trimming at V came to 7 bases and at J to 0 bases, leaving 7 bases not matched to a gene. This CDR3 is 15 amino acids long. CDR1 is MNHEY, CDR2 SVGAGI, per germline.

The rearrangement uses TRBV7-6 and TRBJ2-7, with D maybe TRBD2 (6 bases). Germline CDR1 and CDR2: SGHVS and FNYEAQ. The CDR3 sequence is 14 residues long. The V end was cut by 6 bases, the J end by 6 bases, with 18 bases between. Here the CDR3 DNA reads TGTGCCAGCAGACCCAAATTTGGGGGGATCGAGCAGTACGTC. Translated, it gives CASRPKFGGIEQYV.

About this clone: The sample carries other DNA sequences with the same CDR3. The rearrangement links TRBV7-2 to TRBJ2-2; 13 bases are a match to TRBD2. Germline CDR1 SGHTA, CDR2 FQGNSA. This CDR3 contains 16 residues. V was pared by 1 base and J by 6 bases, with 2 bases of the junction left unmatched. For the CDR3, the DNA is TGTGCCAGCAGCTTAGGACTAGCGGGAGGACCCGGGGAGCTGTTTTTT. Protein: CASSLGLAGGPGELFF.

The chain carries TRBV7-9 and TRBJ2-7; D remains ambiguous. CDR1 SEHNR and CDR2 FQNEAQ come from the germline V gene (reference sequence). The CDR3 contains 14 residues. V lost 1 base and J 3 bases, leaving 10 bases between the germline ends. CDR3 amino acids: CASSLGQKLYEQYF. Written as DNA, the CDR3 is TGTGCCAGCAGCTTAGGGCAGAAGCTCTACGAGCAGTACTTC.

This chain connects TRBV11-3 to TRBJ2-2; D possibly matches TRBD1 or TRBD2 (5 bases each). CDR3 length: 15 residues. In germline, CDR1 is SGHNT, CDR2 YENEEA. V was pared by 1 base and J by 6 bases, with 12 bases between. Written as DNA, the CDR3 is TGTGCCAGCAGCTTAGGTGGCAGGGAGTCCGGGGAGCTGTTTTTT. Amino acids: CASSLGGRESGELFF.

The chain couples TRBV7-7 to TRBJ1-4; D is uncertain. The CDR3 loop spans 15 amino acids. Germline assignment: CDR1 SSHAT and CDR2 FNYEAQ (reference sequence). V was pared by 5 bases and J by 0 bases, with 10 bases between. CDR3 DNA: TGTGCCAGCAGCCGCTCGGTTGCAACTAATGAAAAACTGTTTTTT. It translates to CASSRSVATNEKLFF.

V and J are TRBV18 and TRBJ2-1; TRBD1 matches 7 bases. V lost 5 bases, J lost 0 bases, and 7 bases stayed unmatched. The CDR3 spans 16 residues. Germline CDR1 KGHSH, CDR2 LQKENI. Written as DNA, the CDR3 is TGTGCCAGCTCAGACAGGGTTTCCAGCTCCTACAATGAGCAGTTCTTC. Protein sequence: CASSDRVSSSYNEQFF. Full variable domain (outside the CDR3, taken from reference TRBV18 and TRBJ2-1): NAGVMQNPRHLVRRRGQEARLRCSPMKGHSHVYWYRQLPEEGLKFMVYLQKENIIDESGMPKERFSAEFPKEGPSILRIQQVVRGDSAAYFCASSDRVSSSYNEQFFGPGTRLTVL.

A note on this clone: The junction departs from the called germline gene at one end, perhaps through a read error. The gene calls are TRBV28 and TRBJ2-7; 11 nucleotides align to TRBD2. The CDR3 runs 16 residues. Germline CDR1 is MDHEN and CDR2 is SYDVKM. The CDR3 loop is CASGLASGGMGYEQYF. The CDR3 nucleotides are TGTGCCAGCGGTTTGGCTAGCGGGGGGATGGGCTACGAGCAGTACTTC. Looking up the rest from reference TRBV28 and TRBJ2-7 gives the full variable domain: DVKVTQSSRYLVKRTGEKVFLECVQDMDHENMFWYRQDPGLGLRLIYFSYDVKMKEKGDIPEGYSVSREKKERFSLILESASTNQTSMYLCASGLASGGMGYEQYFGPGTRLTVT.

This CDR3 reads CASSRRGGSSNSPLHF. DNA of the CDR3: TGTGCCAGCAGCAGGCGGGGGGGCTCAAGTAATTCACCCCTCCACTTT. The chain links TRBV13 to TRBJ1-6; D may be TRBD1 (6 bases). V was shortened by 5 bases and J by 6 bases, with 17 bases between the two germline ends. This CDR3 is 16 amino acids long. Germline CDR1 and CDR2: PRHDT and FYEKMQ (reference sequence).

The chain links TRBV7-9 to TRBJ1-2; D gene uncertain. The germline V and J ends were trimmed by 3 bases and 7 bases, with 12 bases remaining between them. The germline V gene has CDR1 SEHNR and CDR2 FQNEAQ (reference sequence). CDR3 size: 13 residues. CDR3 protein: CASSFAGLGGYTF. CDR3 sequence (DNA): TGTGCCAGCAGCTTTGCGGGGTTGGGTGGCTACACCTTC.

The chain has TRBV6-6 and TRBJ2-6; D remains unclear. V was pared by 5 bases and J by 1 base, with 18 bases between. The CDR3 is 18 amino acids. CDR1 is MNHNY and CDR2 is SVGAGI in the germline V gene (reference sequence). CDR3 nucleotide sequence: TGTGCCAGCAGTCCCACAGCGCGACCTAATTCTGGGGCCAACGTCCTGACTTTC. It is translated as CASSPTARPNSGANVLTF.

The J gene is TRBJ1-3, the V gene TRBV5-1; D ambiguous. V dropped 0 bases and J dropped 3 bases, with 1 base sitting between them. The length of the CDR3 is 12 residues. The germline gives CDR1 SGHRS, CDR2 YFSETQ. In nucleotides, the CDR3 is TGCGCCAGCAGCTTGGGTGGAAACACCATATATTTT. Amino acid sequence: CASSLGGNTIYF.

The rearrangement uses TRBV11-2 and TRBJ1-1, with a possible D match to TRBD1 (5 bases). The CDR3 sequence is 15 residues long. From germline, CDR1 is SGHAT and CDR2 FQNNGV. V lost 5 bases to trimming and J lost 5 bases, with 18 bases between them. The CDR3 sequence is CASSALSWGGTEAFF. The CDR3 coding sequence is TGTGCCAGCAGCGCTTTATCGTGGGGCGGGACTGAAGCTTTCTTT.

This rearrangement joins TRBV11-2 to TRBJ1-1, with D hard to call. The CDR3 spans 13 residues. The germline gives CDR1 SGHAT, CDR2 FQNNGV. Trimming cost V 5 bases and J 7 bases, with 14 bases left between them. The CDR3 sequence is CASSLPSNLEAFF. CDR3 bases: TGTGCCAGCAGCCTCCCGAGCAATCTTGAAGCTTTCTTT.

The V gene is TRBV28, the J gene TRBJ1-6; a possible D gene is TRBD1 (5 bases). This CDR3 contains 15 residues. V was trimmed by 6 bases and J by 10 bases, leaving 19 bases between them. Germline assignment: CDR1 MDHEN and CDR2 SYDVKM. The CDR3 bases are TGTGCCAGCAGGCCCCCACAAGGGGCAGGGTCACCCCTCCACTTT. Protein product: CASRPPQGAGSPLHF.

The V and J genes are TRBV7-9 and TRBJ1-2, with 9 bases matching TRBD1. V lost 2 bases to trimming and J lost 4 bases; unmatched junction nucleotides: 5. This CDR3 has 15 amino acids. Germline V lookup: CDR1 SEHNR, CDR2 FQNEAQ (reference sequence). The CDR3 region is CASSLSGTGLYGYTF. DNA for the CDR3: TGTGCCAGCAGCTTATCCGGGACAGGGCTCTATGGCTACACCTTC.

The chain has TRBV30 and TRBJ1-2; D is uncertain. CDR3 length: 15 amino acids. Germline lookup yields CDR1 GTSNPN and CDR2 SVGIG (reference sequence). Trimming took off 0 bases at V and 1 base at J, with 12 bases between the two ends. The CDR3 DNA reads TGTGCCTGGAGTGTCCCGCCCACCATTAACTATGGCTACACCTTC. The encoded protein is CAWSVPPTINYGYTF.

The CDR3 DNA follows: TGTGCCAGCAGTTTGGAGGGAGTCGGAAACACCATATATTTT. It codes for CASSLEGVGNTIYF. This chain joins TRBV28 and TRBJ1-3; the D is unclear. The CDR3 consists of 14 residues. V shed 3 bases and J shed 4 bases, with 10 bases lying between them. The germline V gene has CDR1 MDHEN and CDR2 SYDVKM.

This sequence joins TRBV18 and TRBJ1-3; possible D gene TRBD1, 6 bases. This CDR3 is built from 16 residues. Germline V gene sequence: CDR1 KGHSH, CDR2 LQKENI. V was cut by 3 bases and J by 4 bases, with 16 bases left in between. In nucleotides, the CDR3 is TGTGCCAGCTCACCCCAACCCGGGGGCATCGGAAACACCATATATTTT. Translated: CASSPQPGGIGNTIYF.

V and J are TRBV19 and TRBJ1-2; D remains unclear. Trimming took off 3 bases at V and 0 bases at J, with 8 bases between the two ends. This CDR3 region has 14 residues. CDR1 and CDR2 (germline): LNHDA, SQIVND (reference sequence). The CDR3 reads CASSIGTANYGYTF. The CDR3 coding sequence is TGTGCCAGTAGTATCGGCACAGCTAACTATGGCTACACCTTC.

The V gene is TRBV10-3, the J gene TRBJ2-5; 10 bases match TRBD2. CDR3 length: 16 residues. The V and J ends lost 2 bases and 4 bases, in that order; junction bases with no gene match: 7. Per germline, CDR1 ENHRY and CDR2 SYGVKD. CDR3 bases: TGTGCCATCAGTGAGACTAGCGGGGTTGTAGGAGAGACCCAGTACTTC. Its protein is CAISETSGVVGETQYF.

The chain uses TRBV5-1 and TRBJ1-6; the match to TRBD1 covers 10 bases. The junction had 7 bases not matched to a gene; V was cut back by 3 bases and J by 7 bases. The CDR3 has 16 amino acids. The germline CDR1 and CDR2 sequences are SGHRS and YFSETQ. The CDR3 here is CASSWGDRGLNSPLHF. CDR3 DNA: TGCGCCAGCAGCTGGGGGGACAGGGGATTAAATTCACCCCTCCACTTT. Full variable domain (remainder filled in from reference TRBV5-1 and TRBJ1-6): KAGVTQTPRYLIKTRGQQVTLSCSPISGHRSVSWYQQTPGQGLQFLFEYFSETQRNKGNFPGRFSGRQFSNSRSEMNVSTLELGDSALYLCASSWGDRGLNSPLHFGNGTRLTVT.

The rearrangement uses TRBV21-1 and TRBJ2-2; TRBD1 is the table's D call and was not checked against the DNA. TRBV21-1 is a recognized pseudogene. The CDR3 totals 17 residues. CDR3 region: CASEPRVGTGCFGELFF. For the CDR3, the DNA is TGTGCCAGCGAACCGCGGGTGGGGACAGGGTGTTTCGGGGAGCTGTTTTTT.

The chain uses TRBV11-3 and TRBJ2-3; 9 nucleotides match TRBD2. The CDR3 contains 17 residues. CDR1 and CDR2 from the germline V gene are SGHNT and YENEEA. Germline trimming cut 1 base from V and 5 bases from J; bases unmatched to any gene: 10. Here the CDR3 reads CASSLGLSGRGVDTQYF. Written as DNA, the CDR3 is TGTGCCAGCAGCTTAGGGCTTAGCGGGAGAGGAGTAGATACGCAGTATTTT. The full variable domain, with the rest looked up from reference TRBV11-3 and TRBJ2-3, is EAGVVQSPRYKIIEKKQPVAFWCNPISGHNTLYWYLQNLGQGPELLIRYENEEAVDDSQLPKDRFSAERLKGVDSTLKIQPAELGDSAVYLCASSLGLSGRGVDTQYFGPGTRLTVL.

This chain connects TRBV9 to TRBJ2-1; 12 positions agree with TRBD2. J lost 7 bases, V lost 4 bases, and 3 bases had no gene match. The V gene's germline CDR1 is SGDLS and CDR2 YYNGEE. This CDR3 spans 14 amino acids. Written as DNA, the CDR3 is TGTGCCAGCAGCAGCCTAGCGGGGGGGAATGAGCAGTTCTTC. This gives the protein CASSSLAGGNEQFF.